This T cell receptor (beta chain) was identified during a study of T cells after yellow fever vaccination. This clonotype has more than one count but fewer than ten. Trimming removed 0 bases at V and 6 bases at J, with 12 bases between. CDR3 length: 16 residues. CDR1 is LGHNA and CDR2 is YSLEER in the germline V gene. Each CDR3 protein gets one entry after TCRdb re-called the 5' RACE reads with MiXCR. The data contain around 500,000 distinct CDR3 sequences, 21% of them singletons. This sequence originates from a man younger than 35 who received the YFV17D yellow fever vaccine. The genes are TRBV4-3 and TRBJ1-6, with a tentative D call TRBD1 (5 bases). The specimen comprised PBMCs, sampled 20 to 25 days after the first yellow fever vaccination. CDR3 protein: CASSQDLPGTNSPLHF. For the CDR3, the DNA is TGCGCCAGCAGCCAAGATCTTCCGGGGACTAATTCACCCCTCCACTTT.